The rows below give T cell receptor beta chains drawn from one sample of a study of blood T cell repertoires in COVID-19. Repertoires were generated with immunoSEQ multiplex PCR, while TCRdb's copy carries only in-frame clones and drops some. The table includes fewer than 300,000 clones, about 81% detected once. Sequenced sample: peripheral blood. The receptor source for this set is a human donor with COVID-19, enrolled during active disease. The donor label of this sample is uncertain. Each CDR3 is given with its conserved first and last residue. Each record gives: CDR3 DNA, CDR3 protein, J gene, V gene, clone size, D gene. A D gene is named only where the DNA matches it firmly. Size is omitted from some rows. Given values are once, few, many or a class for expanded clones.

cdr3_nt: TGTGCCAGCAGCCTCCTAGCGGGAGGGGGTACAGATACGCAGTATTTT
cdr3_aa: CASSLLAGGGTDTQYF
j_call: TRBJ2-3
v_call: TRBV11-2
clone_size: .
d_call: TRBD2

cdr3_nt: TGTGCCAGCAGCTTTGGAGGACGGACGGGCTACACCTTC
cdr3_aa: CASSFGGRTGYTF
j_call: TRBJ1-2
v_call: TRBV5-8
clone_size: .
d_call: .

cdr3_nt: TGTGCCAGCAGATTAGGGAGCTCCTACAATGAGCAGTTCTTC
cdr3_aa: CASRLGSSYNEQFF
j_call: TRBJ2-1
v_call: TRBV2
clone_size: .
d_call: .

cdr3_nt: TGTGCCAGCAAACCCGAACAGGGTTGGAAGAAGCCCCAGCATTTT
cdr3_aa: CASKPEQGWKKPQHF
j_call: TRBJ1-5
v_call: TRBV6-1
clone_size: .
d_call: .

cdr3_nt: TGTGCCAGCAGGGATTTAACAGGGGTGGGAACTAATGAAAAACTGTTTTTT
cdr3_aa: CASRDLTGVGTNEKLFF
j_call: TRBJ1-4
v_call: TRBV5-8
clone_size: .
d_call: TRBD1

cdr3_nt: TGTGCCAGCAGCGCAGGGCCGGGACAGGGAGCAGATACGCAGTATTTT
cdr3_aa: CASSAGPGQGADTQYF
j_call: TRBJ2-3
v_call: TRBV9
clone_size: .
d_call: TRBD1

cdr3_nt: TGCGCCAGCAGCCCCGCGGCAGCAACTAATGAAAAACTGTTTTTT
cdr3_aa: CASSPAAATNEKLFF
j_call: TRBJ1-4
v_call: TRBV5-1
clone_size: .
d_call: .

cdr3_nt: TGTGCCAGCAGTGAATGGGGGCAGGGGTCGGGAGGCTACACCTTC
cdr3_aa: CASSEWGQGSGGYTF
j_call: TRBJ1-2
v_call: TRBV25-1
clone_size: .
d_call: .

cdr3_nt: TGTGCCAGCAGCTTAAGGGTGGACAGCTCTTTTTCGGAGATCTATGGCTACACCTTC
cdr3_aa: CASSLRVDSSFSEIYGYTF
j_call: TRBJ1-2
v_call: TRBV13
clone_size: .
d_call: .

cdr3_nt: TGTGCCAGCAGCCTGGGAGGGTTGGATTCACCCCTCCACTTT
cdr3_aa: CASSLGGLDSPLHF
j_call: TRBJ1-6
v_call: TRBV7-3
clone_size: .
d_call: .

cdr3_nt: TGTGCCAGCAGTGAAAGTACAGCCTATGGCTACACCTTC
cdr3_aa: CASSESTAYGYTF
j_call: TRBJ1-2
v_call: TRBV6-1
clone_size: .
d_call: .

cdr3_nt: TGCGCCAGCAGCTTGGAAGCGGGACCGTACGAGCAGTACTTC
cdr3_aa: CASSLEAGPYEQYF
j_call: TRBJ2-7
v_call: TRBV5-1
clone_size: .
d_call: TRBD2

cdr3_nt: TGCGCCAGCAGCTCGGACAGGGGGCCACCAAGGACCTATGGCTACACCTTC
cdr3_aa: CASSSDRGPPRTYGYTF
j_call: TRBJ1-2
v_call: TRBV5-1
clone_size: .
d_call: TRBD1

cdr3_nt: TGCGCCAGCAGCCTACAGGGGGCAGAGGATACGCAGTATTTT
cdr3_aa: CASSLQGAEDTQYF
j_call: TRBJ2-3
v_call: TRBV4-1
clone_size: .
d_call: TRBD1

cdr3_nt: TGTGCCTGGACTTGGAGCAATGAGCAGTTCTTC
cdr3_aa: CAWTWSNEQFF
j_call: TRBJ2-1
v_call: TRBV30
clone_size: .
d_call: .

cdr3_nt: TGTGCCAGCAGCCAAGACCGGGGGGCCCTACCCTATGGCTACACCTTC
cdr3_aa: CASSQDRGALPYGYTF
j_call: TRBJ1-2
v_call: TRBV3-1/TRBV3-2
clone_size: .
d_call: .

cdr3_nt: TGCGCCAGCAGCCTCGATAGTCACTATGGCTACACCTTC
cdr3_aa: CASSLDSHYGYTF
j_call: TRBJ1-2
v_call: TRBV4-3
clone_size: .
d_call: .

cdr3_nt: TGTGCCAGCAGTCCAGCGACGTATAGCAATCAGCCCCAGCATTTT
cdr3_aa: CASSPATYSNQPQHF
j_call: TRBJ1-5
v_call: TRBV6-2/TRBV6-3
clone_size: .
d_call: .

cdr3_nt: TGTGCCAGCAGCCAAGAAGGGACTGCCCTGATAGGCTACACCTTC
cdr3_aa: CASSQEGTALIGYTF
j_call: TRBJ1-2
v_call: TRBV3-1/TRBV3-2
clone_size: .
d_call: .

cdr3_nt: TGTGCCAGCACTCCGCGGGGAGATGAAAAACTGTTTTTT
cdr3_aa: CASTPRGDEKLFF
j_call: TRBJ1-4
v_call: TRBV6-5
clone_size: once
d_call: .

cdr3_nt: TGCGCCAGCAGCTTCGACGGGGGACCCTACGAGCAGTACTTC
cdr3_aa: CASSFDGGPYEQYF
j_call: TRBJ2-7
v_call: TRBV5-1
clone_size: .
d_call: .

cdr3_nt: TGTGCCAGCAGTGAGGGACAGATAAATGAAAAACTGTTTTTT
cdr3_aa: CASSEGQINEKLFF
j_call: TRBJ1-4
v_call: TRBV28
clone_size: .
d_call: TRBD1

cdr3_nt: TGCAGCGTTGATGGGGACACAGGCACAGATACGCAGTATTTT
cdr3_aa: CSVDGDTGTDTQYF
j_call: TRBJ2-3
v_call: TRBV29-1
clone_size: .
d_call: .

cdr3_nt: TGTGCCAGCAGGGCGCAGGGGGCGGGTGAAAAACTGTTTTTT
cdr3_aa: CASRAQGAGEKLFF
j_call: TRBJ1-4
v_call: TRBV28
clone_size: .
d_call: TRBD1

cdr3_nt: TGCAGCACAAGCCCGACAGGGGCAGAGACCCAGTACTTC
cdr3_aa: CSTSPTGAETQYF
j_call: TRBJ2-5
v_call: TRBV29-1
clone_size: .
d_call: TRBD1

cdr3_nt: TGTGCCAGCAGTTCGATCACCCGGGATGCTTTCTTT
cdr3_aa: CASSSITRDAFF
j_call: TRBJ1-1
v_call: TRBV28
clone_size: .
d_call: .

cdr3_nt: TGTGCCAGCAGCTCGGCCCAGGGAAAAGTTGAGCAGTTCTTC
cdr3_aa: CASSSAQGKVEQFF
j_call: TRBJ2-1
v_call: TRBV5-6
clone_size: .
d_call: .

cdr3_nt: TGTGCCAGCAGCCGTCGAGGGGGAACTAATGAAAAACTGTTTTTT
cdr3_aa: CASSRRGGTNEKLFF
j_call: TRBJ1-4
v_call: TRBV3-1/TRBV3-2
clone_size: .
d_call: .

cdr3_nt: TGTGCCAGCAGCCCCAACCGGGATACGCAGTATTTT
cdr3_aa: CASSPNRDTQYF
j_call: TRBJ2-3
v_call: TRBV3-1/TRBV3-2
clone_size: .
d_call: .

cdr3_nt: TGTGCCAGCACCGTTAGCGGGTTTAAAGATACGCAGTATTTT
cdr3_aa: CASTVSGFKDTQYF
j_call: TRBJ2-3
v_call: TRBV9
clone_size: .
d_call: TRBD2

cdr3_nt: TGTGCCAGCAGCCCCCAGGGGACTAGCGGGAGGGTGATATTC
cdr3_aa: CASSPQGTSGRVIF
j_call: TRBJ2-6
v_call: TRBV9
clone_size: .
d_call: TRBD2

cdr3_nt: TGTGCCAGCTCACCGGACAGGGGGACTTCACCCCTCCACTTT
cdr3_aa: CASSPDRGTSPLHF
j_call: TRBJ1-6
v_call: TRBV18
clone_size: .
d_call: TRBD1

cdr3_nt: TGTGCCAGCTCCCCGACAGGCGCCCCCGGCACAGATACGCAGTATTTT
cdr3_aa: CASSPTGAPGTDTQYF
j_call: TRBJ2-3
v_call: TRBV18
clone_size: .
d_call: .

cdr3_nt: TGCGCCAGCAGCCAAGACGGAGCGGGAGGCCCCTACAATGAGCAGTTCTTC
cdr3_aa: CASSQDGAGGPYNEQFF
j_call: TRBJ2-1
v_call: TRBV4-1
clone_size: .
d_call: TRBD2

cdr3_nt: TGTGCCAGCAGTTCTGGGAAGCTAGCGGAGAGCTCCTACAATGAGCAGTTCTTC
cdr3_aa: CASSSGKLAESSYNEQFF
j_call: TRBJ2-1
v_call: TRBV7-9
clone_size: .
d_call: TRBD2

cdr3_nt: TGTGCCAGCAGTTTTAGGGGACAAGAGGGAAGCTACGAGCAGTACTTC
cdr3_aa: CASSFRGQEGSYEQYF
j_call: TRBJ2-7
v_call: TRBV27
clone_size: .
d_call: .

cdr3_nt: TGTGCCAGTAGTATTAGGCAGGGCCTCGAGCAGTTCTTC
cdr3_aa: CASSIRQGLEQFF
j_call: TRBJ2-1
v_call: TRBV19
clone_size: .
d_call: .

cdr3_nt: TGTGCCAGCAGGACAGGGTGGACCGGGGAGCTGTTTTTT
cdr3_aa: CASRTGWTGELFF
j_call: TRBJ2-2
v_call: TRBV5-6
clone_size: .
d_call: TRBD1

cdr3_nt: TGTGCCAGCAGCTACACAGGTGCCACTGAAGCTTTCTTT
cdr3_aa: CASSYTGATEAFF
j_call: TRBJ1-1
v_call: TRBV7-9
clone_size: .
d_call: .

cdr3_nt: TGTGCCAGTGTAGAGGGAGACGGTAGAAATCAGCCCCAGCATTTT
cdr3_aa: CASVEGDGRNQPQHF
j_call: TRBJ1-5
v_call: TRBV19
clone_size: .
d_call: .

cdr3_nt: TGTGCCAGCAGCTTCGCAGGGGGCGGTGGGGCCAACGTCCTGACTTTC
cdr3_aa: CASSFAGGGGANVLTF
j_call: TRBJ2-6
v_call: TRBV7-9
clone_size: .
d_call: TRBD1

cdr3_nt: TGTGCCAGCAGCTTGAGCAGGGGGTCCTATAATTCACCCCTCCACTTT
cdr3_aa: CASSLSRGSYNSPLHF
j_call: TRBJ1-6
v_call: TRBV5-8
clone_size: .
d_call: TRBD1

cdr3_nt: TGCGCCAGCAGCTTGGAGGTACAGGGCTCTGGAAACACCATATATTTT
cdr3_aa: CASSLEVQGSGNTIYF
j_call: TRBJ1-3
v_call: TRBV5-1
clone_size: many
d_call: .